What follows describes a single T cell receptor (beta chain). Its target is not known. The assay was immunoSEQ multiplex PCR, and TCRdb's table has in-frame clones only and misses some. This table holds roughly 180,000 clones, 85% to 95% found once. The data are from a study of T cell responses to AZD1222 COVID-19 vaccine. Study-wide results and caveats: In all cases, repertoires were sampled only after the peak T cell response. Close to half of spike-specific TCRs reportedly recognize unmutated variant regions. Donors were chiefly white British, with a greater number of females, and clonal diversity was perhaps underestimated.

The germline V gene has CDR1 SEHNR and CDR2 FQNEAQ (reference sequence). The CDR3 is 17 amino acids. V shed 4 bases, J shed 2 bases, and the junction held 10 bases outside the gene matches. The rearrangement links TRBV7-9 to TRBJ2-3; 9 bases fit TRBD1. Material: peripheral blood, obtained 28 days after the second dose of the MenACWY control vaccine. The clonotype was recovered from an adult who received the MenACWY meningococcal vaccine as a control. The DNA for the CDR3 is TGTGCCAGCAGCTCAAAAAATGGACAGGGGCCCACAGATACGCAGTATTTT. This sequence encodes CASSSKNGQGPTDTQYF.